Included here is one T cell receptor beta chain sequence, with context. Germline CDR1 SGHRS, CDR2 YFSETQ. The CDR3 runs to 14 residues. V lost 2 bases, J lost 3 bases, and 4 bases stayed unmatched. The entry originates in a study of shared clonotypes between healthy human individuals. Across the whole study: The study drew on a couple of women and a few men aged 18 to 49 as donors.

The data were produced by immunoSEQ multiplex PCR, yet TCRdb's version contains in-frame clones alone and is incomplete. In the table there are 950,000 to 1,200,000 clones, 70% to 85% of which are singletons. The TCR was taken from a young man in good health. Some clones in this sample may be carry-over from other donors' samples. Sequenced sample: memory CD4+ T cells from PBMCs. Specified subset: CD45RA-negative fraction. This chain links TRBV5-1 with TRBJ2-7; 8 nucleotides line up with TRBD1. CDR3 coding DNA: TGCGCCAGCAGCTTCGGGACAGGTCTCTACGAGCAGTACTTC. Its translation is CASSFGTGLYEQYF.